This is a list of T cell receptor beta chains from one sample in a study of shared clonotypes between healthy human individuals. Assay used: immunoSEQ multiplex PCR; TCRdb lists only in-frame clones, some missing. The table includes about 1.5 million clones, 96% detected once. The sequencing input was naive CD4+ T cells sorted from blood. The receptors stem from a man in his thirties or forties in good health. The CDR3 runs from the conserved cysteine through the conserved F or W. The order of the fields is D gene, V gene, clone size, J gene, CDR3 protein, CDR3 DNA. A D gene is named only where the DNA matches it firmly. Clone sizes are given selectively: once, few, many, or a class where the clone is expanded.

D gene: TRBD1
V gene: TRBV27
clone size: NA
J gene: TRBJ2-7
CDR3 protein: CASSFRPRQGAIGLYEQYF
CDR3 DNA: TGTGCCAGCAGTTTCCGACCACGACAGGGGGCGATTGGGTTGTACGAGCAGTACTTC

D gene: TRBD2
V gene: TRBV14
clone size: NA
J gene: TRBJ2-5
CDR3 protein: CASSQASGPVETQYF
CDR3 DNA: TGTGCCAGCAGCCAAGCTAGCGGACCTGTGGAGACCCAGTACTTC

D gene: NA
V gene: TRBV5-4
clone size: NA
J gene: TRBJ2-5
CDR3 protein: CASSLEGGRSTQYF
CDR3 DNA: TGTGCCAGCAGCTTAGAGGGGGGCCGGTCGACCCAGTACTTC

D gene: NA
V gene: TRBV14
clone size: once
J gene: TRBJ2-1
CDR3 protein: CASSQGSYAEQFF
CDR3 DNA: TGTGCCAGCAGCCAAGGTAGCTACGCTGAGCAGTTCTTC

D gene: NA
V gene: TRBV28
clone size: NA
J gene: TRBJ2-7
CDR3 protein: CASSLPGTHSYEQYF
CDR3 DNA: TGTGCCAGCAGTTTACCCGGGACTCACTCCTACGAGCAGTACTTC

D gene: TRBD1
V gene: TRBV27
clone size: NA
J gene: TRBJ2-1
CDR3 protein: CASSLFLGTVKNEQFF
CDR3 DNA: TGTGCCAGCAGTTTATTTTTAGGGACAGTCAAAAATGAGCAGTTCTTC

D gene: NA
V gene: TRBV5-1
clone size: NA
J gene: TRBJ2-2
CDR3 protein: CASSLSGQNTGELFF
CDR3 DNA: TGCGCCAGCAGCTTGTCCGGACAGAACACCGGGGAGCTGTTTTTT

D gene: NA
V gene: TRBV5-4
clone size: once
J gene: TRBJ1-1
CDR3 protein: CASNAEGNTEAFF
CDR3 DNA: TGTGCCAGTAATGCCGAAGGCAACACTGAAGCTTTCTTT

D gene: NA
V gene: TRBV2
clone size: NA
J gene: TRBJ2-7
CDR3 protein: CASSEDVAASYEQYF
CDR3 DNA: TGTGCCAGCAGTGAAGATGTGGCAGCCTCCTACGAGCAGTACTTC

D gene: NA
V gene: TRBV10-3
clone size: NA
J gene: TRBJ1-1
CDR3 protein: CAISESTSTSEAFF
CDR3 DNA: TGTGCCATCAGTGAGTCGACCAGTACATCAGAAGCTTTCTTT

D gene: NA
V gene: TRBV19
clone size: NA
J gene: TRBJ2-6
CDR3 protein: CASSWGSSGANVLTF
CDR3 DNA: TGTGCCAGTAGTTGGGGAAGCTCTGGGGCCAACGTCCTGACTTTC

D gene: TRBD1
V gene: TRBV28
clone size: NA
J gene: TRBJ1-2
CDR3 protein: CAGRGSSTYGYTF
CDR3 DNA: TGTGCCGGCAGGGGGTCCTCTACCTATGGCTACACCTTC

D gene: TRBD2
V gene: TRBV14
clone size: NA
J gene: TRBJ2-7
CDR3 protein: CASSQPGLGSYEQYF
CDR3 DNA: TGTGCCAGCAGCCAACCGGGACTAGGCTCCTACGAGCAGTACTTC

D gene: NA
V gene: TRBV5-1
clone size: NA
J gene: TRBJ2-1
CDR3 protein: CASSASYEQFF
CDR3 DNA: TGCGCCAGCAGCGCCTCGTATGAGCAGTTCTTC

D gene: NA
V gene: TRBV19
clone size: NA
J gene: TRBJ2-1
CDR3 protein: CASSIARDGNEQFF
CDR3 DNA: TGTGCCAGTAGTATAGCCCGAGACGGCAATGAGCAGTTCTTC

D gene: NA
V gene: TRBV2
clone size: NA
J gene: TRBJ1-4
CDR3 protein: CASKGGGNEKLFF
CDR3 DNA: TGTGCCAGCAAAGGGGGTGGTAATGAAAAACTGTTTTTT

D gene: TRBD2
V gene: TRBV28
clone size: NA
J gene: TRBJ2-7
CDR3 protein: CASMRGRDVYEQYF
CDR3 DNA: TGTGCCAGCATGCGCGGGAGAGACGTGTACGAGCAGTACTTC

D gene: NA
V gene: TRBV5-1
clone size: NA
J gene: TRBJ2-5
CDR3 protein: CASSLSGDSRVYFQETQYF
CDR3 DNA: TGCGCCAGCAGCTTATCAGGGGACTCCCGAGTTTACTTTCAAGAGACCCAGTACTTC

D gene: TRBD1
V gene: TRBV9
clone size: NA
J gene: TRBJ2-7
CDR3 protein: CASSVAPGQISEQYF
CDR3 DNA: TGTGCCAGCAGCGTAGCCCCGGGACAGATCTCCGAGCAGTACTTC

D gene: NA
V gene: TRBV5-1
clone size: NA
J gene: TRBJ1-4
CDR3 protein: CASRDRPTTNEKLFF
CDR3 DNA: TGCGCCAGCAGAGATAGGCCAACAACTAATGAAAAACTGTTTTTT

D gene: TRBD2
V gene: TRBV15
clone size: NA
J gene: TRBJ2-7
CDR3 protein: CATSREPTGLAAYEQYF
CDR3 DNA: TGTGCCACCAGCAGAGAGCCCACCGGACTAGCGGCCTACGAGCAGTACTTC

D gene: TRBD2
V gene: TRBV9
clone size: NA
J gene: TRBJ2-5
CDR3 protein: CASSVDPSGNIRETQYF
CDR3 DNA: TGTGCCAGCAGCGTAGACCCTAGCGGGAATATAAGGGAGACCCAGTACTTC

D gene: NA
V gene: TRBV13
clone size: NA
J gene: TRBJ2-7
CDR3 protein: CATGEQYF
CDR3 DNA: TGTGCCACGGGGGAGCAGTACTTC

D gene: NA
V gene: TRBV21-1
clone size: NA
J gene: TRBJ2-1
CDR3 protein: CASSKGRPSGQPHEQFF
CDR3 DNA: TGTGCCAGCAGCAAAGGTCGGCCTAGCGGGCAGCCCCATGAGCAGTTCTTC

D gene: TRBD1
V gene: TRBV28
clone size: NA
J gene: TRBJ1-5
CDR3 protein: CASNSALGGSGQPQHF
CDR3 DNA: TGTGCCAGCAATTCTGCGCTAGGGGGCTCCGGACAGCCCCAGCATTTT

D gene: TRBD2
V gene: TRBV4-3
clone size: NA
J gene: TRBJ2-3
CDR3 protein: CASSQTGLAEGLSTDTQYF
CDR3 DNA: TGCGCCAGCAGCCAAACGGGACTAGCGGAGGGGCTAAGCACAGATACGCAGTATTTT

D gene: NA
V gene: TRBV10-3
clone size: NA
J gene: TRBJ2-4
CDR3 protein: CAISDPLWGGEGAKNIQYF
CDR3 DNA: TGTGCCATCAGTGACCCCTTATGGGGGGGCGAGGGAGCCAAAAACATTCAGTACTTC

D gene: NA
V gene: TRBV28
clone size: NA
J gene: TRBJ1-2
CDR3 protein: CASRGWGPNHYGYTF
CDR3 DNA: TGTGCCAGCAGAGGGTGGGGGCCCAACCACTATGGCTACACCTTC

D gene: NA
V gene: TRBV11-2
clone size: NA
J gene: TRBJ1-1
CDR3 protein: CASRRTQGKNTEAFF
CDR3 DNA: TGTGCCAGCAGAAGGACGCAGGGGAAGAACACTGAAGCTTTCTTT

D gene: NA
V gene: TRBV29-1
clone size: NA
J gene: TRBJ2-3
CDR3 protein: CSVEGGKGATDTQYF
CDR3 DNA: TGCAGCGTTGAAGGGGGAAAAGGGGCAACAGATACGCAGTATTTT

D gene: NA
V gene: TRBV9
clone size: NA
J gene: TRBJ2-2
CDR3 protein: CASSVAGRNTGELFF
CDR3 DNA: TGTGCCAGCAGCGTAGCAGGGAGGAACACCGGGGAGCTGTTTTTT

D gene: TRBD2
V gene: TRBV5-1
clone size: NA
J gene: TRBJ2-2
CDR3 protein: CASSPGTSGNTGELFF
CDR3 DNA: TGCGCCAGCAGCCCGGGGACTAGCGGGAACACCGGGGAGCTGTTTTTT

D gene: NA
V gene: TRBV28
clone size: NA
J gene: TRBJ1-2
CDR3 protein: CASSSRWLRRQNASSNYGYTF
CDR3 DNA: TGTGCCAGCAGTTCGCGCTGGCTTCGGCGGCAGAATGCTTCTTCTAACTATGGCTACACCTTC

D gene: TRBD1
V gene: TRBV4-1
clone size: NA
J gene: TRBJ1-1
CDR3 protein: CASSQRDSGTGGRDTEAFF
CDR3 DNA: TGCGCCAGCAGCCAAAGAGACTCCGGGACAGGGGGCAGGGACACTGAAGCTTTCTTT

D gene: TRBD2
V gene: TRBV28
clone size: NA
J gene: TRBJ2-7
CDR3 protein: CASSLPREGPYEQYF
CDR3 DNA: TGTGCCAGCAGTTTACCGCGGGAGGGTCCCTACGAGCAGTACTTC

D gene: NA
V gene: TRBV28
clone size: NA
J gene: TRBJ1-5
CDR3 protein: CASSLNSNQPQHF
CDR3 DNA: TGTGCCAGCAGTTTAAATAGCAATCAGCCCCAGCATTTT

D gene: TRBD2
V gene: TRBV4-1
clone size: NA
J gene: TRBJ2-1
CDR3 protein: CASSQGAGRQPYNEQFF
CDR3 DNA: TGCGCCAGCAGCCAAGGAGCGGGGAGACAACCCTACAATGAGCAGTTCTTC

D gene: NA
V gene: TRBV5-1
clone size: few
J gene: TRBJ2-7
CDR3 protein: CASSLVGGMSTSFNGQYF
CDR3 DNA: TGCGCCAGCAGCTTGGTAGGCGGAATGTCTACGAGTTTTAACGGGCAGTACTTC

D gene: TRBD2
V gene: TRBV7-3
clone size: NA
J gene: TRBJ2-6
CDR3 protein: CASSTRLAGVAGANVLTF
CDR3 DNA: TGTGCCAGCAGCACCAGACTAGCGGGAGTTGCTGGGGCCAACGTCCTGACTTTC

D gene: NA
V gene: TRBV7-2
clone size: NA
J gene: TRBJ1-3
CDR3 protein: CASSFRVPGHSGNTIYF
CDR3 DNA: TGTGCCAGCAGCTTTCGGGTTCCGGGGCACTCTGGAAACACCATATATTTT

D gene: NA
V gene: TRBV10-3
clone size: NA
J gene: TRBJ1-1
CDR3 protein: CAIKVKSNTEAFF
CDR3 DNA: TGTGCCATCAAGGTGAAGTCGAACACTGAAGCTTTCTTT

D gene: TRBD2
V gene: TRBV7-9
clone size: NA
J gene: TRBJ2-3
CDR3 protein: CASSLRLAGASDTQYF
CDR3 DNA: TGTGCCAGCAGCTTAAGGCTAGCGGGAGCTTCAGATACGCAGTATTTT

D gene: NA
V gene: TRBV5-4
clone size: NA
J gene: TRBJ1-5
CDR3 protein: CASSFAGMGNQPQHF
CDR3 DNA: TGTGCCAGCAGCTTTGCAGGGATGGGCAATCAGCCCCAGCATTTT

D gene: TRBD1
V gene: TRBV28
clone size: NA
J gene: TRBJ1-4
CDR3 protein: CASRNRDRDDNEKLFF
CDR3 DNA: TGTGCCAGCAGAAACCGGGACAGGGATGATAATGAAAAACTGTTTTTT

D gene: NA
V gene: TRBV27
clone size: NA
J gene: TRBJ1-1
CDR3 protein: CASRRWNTEAFF
CDR3 DNA: TGTGCCAGCAGGAGATGGAACACTGAAGCTTTCTTT

D gene: NA
V gene: TRBV18
clone size: NA
J gene: TRBJ2-3
CDR3 protein: CASSPDYADTQYF
CDR3 DNA: TGTGCCAGCTCACCTGACTACGCAGATACGCAGTATTTT

D gene: NA
V gene: TRBV9
clone size: NA
J gene: TRBJ2-7
CDR3 protein: CASSERDSLYEQYF
CDR3 DNA: TGTGCCAGCAGCGAGCGGGACAGTCTATACGAGCAGTACTTC